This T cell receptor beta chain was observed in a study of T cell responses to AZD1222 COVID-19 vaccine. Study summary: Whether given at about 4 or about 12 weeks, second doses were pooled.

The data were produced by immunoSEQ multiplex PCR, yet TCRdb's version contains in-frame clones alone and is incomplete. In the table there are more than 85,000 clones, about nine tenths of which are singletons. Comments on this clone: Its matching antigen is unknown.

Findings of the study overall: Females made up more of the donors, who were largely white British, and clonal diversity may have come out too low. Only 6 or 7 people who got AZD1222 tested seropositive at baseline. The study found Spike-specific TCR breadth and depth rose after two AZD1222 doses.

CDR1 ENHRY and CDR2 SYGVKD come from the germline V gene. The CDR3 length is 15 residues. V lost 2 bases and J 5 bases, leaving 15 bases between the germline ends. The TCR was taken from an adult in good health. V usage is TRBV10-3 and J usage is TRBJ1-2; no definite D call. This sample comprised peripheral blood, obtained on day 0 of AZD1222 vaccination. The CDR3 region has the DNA TGTGCCATCAGTGAGCTGGTGGGCGCGGCATATGGCTACACCTTC. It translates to CAISELVGAAYGYTF.